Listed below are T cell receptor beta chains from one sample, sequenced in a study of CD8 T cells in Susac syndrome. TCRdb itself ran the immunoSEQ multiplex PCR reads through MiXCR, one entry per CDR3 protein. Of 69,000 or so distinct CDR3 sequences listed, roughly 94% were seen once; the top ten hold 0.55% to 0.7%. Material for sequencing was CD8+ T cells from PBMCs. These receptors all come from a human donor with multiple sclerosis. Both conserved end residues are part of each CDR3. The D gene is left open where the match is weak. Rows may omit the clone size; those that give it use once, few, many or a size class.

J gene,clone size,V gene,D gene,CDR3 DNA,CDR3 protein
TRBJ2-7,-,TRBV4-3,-,TGCGCCAGCAGCCGCGAATCGGGTGGTTACGAGCAGTACTTC,CASSRESGGYEQYF
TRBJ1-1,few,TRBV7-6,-,TGTGCCAGCAGCTTAACTGGGAACACTGAAGCTTTCTTT,CASSLTGNTEAFF
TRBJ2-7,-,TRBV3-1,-,TGTGCCAGCAGCCAAGAGCGACTAGAACCCTACGAGCAGTACTTC,CASSQERLEPYEQYF
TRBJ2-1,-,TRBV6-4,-,TGTGCCAGCAGTGACTCGGGGAACAATGAGCAGTTCTTC,CASSDSGNNEQFF
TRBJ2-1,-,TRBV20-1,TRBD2,TGCAGTGCTAGAGATGGCACTAGCGGGAGTTGGAATGAGCAGTTCTTC,CSARDGTSGSWNEQFF
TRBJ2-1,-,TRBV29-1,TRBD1,TGCAGCGGGTCGGACAGGGACTACAATGAGCAGTTCTTC,CSGSDRDYNEQFF
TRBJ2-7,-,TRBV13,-,TGTGCCAGCAGCCTTGGGACTGCCACCGATTACGAGCAGTACTTC,CASSLGTATDYEQYF
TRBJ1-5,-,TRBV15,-,TGTGCCACCAGCACCAGGGGTTCTGTCAATCAGCCCCAGCATTTT,CATSTRGSVNQPQHF
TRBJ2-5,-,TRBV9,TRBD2,TGTGCCAGCAGCGTAGCGGGGGGTCCCGAAATTACCCAGTACTTC,CASSVAGGPEITQYF
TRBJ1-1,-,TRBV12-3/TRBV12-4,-,TGTGCCAGCAGTTTTGGGGGGACTGAAGCTTTCTTT,CASSFGGTEAFF
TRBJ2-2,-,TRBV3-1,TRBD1,TGTGCCAGCAGCCAAGATGGGACAGGGGACACCGGGGAGCTGTTTTTT,CASSQDGTGDTGELFF
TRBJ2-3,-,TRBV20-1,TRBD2,TGCAGTGCTAGAGAACTAGCGGGTCCCTACACAGATACGCAGTATTTT,CSARELAGPYTDTQYF
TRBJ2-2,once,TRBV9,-,TGTGCCAGCAGCGTAAAAGGGGGCGGAGGGGCCGGGGAGCTGTTTTTT,CASSVKGGGGAGELFF
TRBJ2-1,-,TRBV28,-,TGTGCCAGCGGACAGACCTTCAATGAGCAGTTCTTC,CASGQTFNEQFF
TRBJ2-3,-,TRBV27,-,TGTGCCAGCAGTTTGAGCGACGACACAGATACGCAGTATTTT,CASSLSDDTDTQYF
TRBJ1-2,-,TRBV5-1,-,TGCGCCAGCAGCTCCCCGCAGGGGAACTATGGCTACACCTTC,CASSSPQGNYGYTF
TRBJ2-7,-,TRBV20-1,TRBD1,TGCAGTGCTAGTGAAGACAGGGCGTTTCCCTTC,CSASEDRAFPF
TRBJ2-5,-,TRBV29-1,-,TGCAGCGTTGATTCGGGGCCGGGGGAGACCCAGTACTTC,CSVDSGPGETQYF
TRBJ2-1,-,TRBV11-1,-,TGTGCCAGCAGCTTAGCGAGGAGCGGAGAGCAGTTCTTC,CASSLARSGEQFF
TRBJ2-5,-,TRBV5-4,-,TGTGCCAGCAGCTTGAGGGCAGACCAAGAGACCCAGTACTTC,CASSLRADQETQYF
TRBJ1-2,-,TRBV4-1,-,TGCGCCAGCAGCCAAAATACAGGAGGAGGCTACACCTTC,CASSQNTGGGYTF
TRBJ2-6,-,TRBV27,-,TGTGCCAGCAGTCCAGACTCTGGGGCCAACGTCCTGACTTTC,CASSPDSGANVLTF
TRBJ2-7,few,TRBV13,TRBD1,TGTGCCAGCAGCTCACTGACAGGGGTTGGGTACTTC,CASSSLTGVGYF
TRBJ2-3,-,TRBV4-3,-,TGCGCCAGCAGCCAAGATGGGCTAGGGACAGATACGCAGTATTTT,CASSQDGLGTDTQYF
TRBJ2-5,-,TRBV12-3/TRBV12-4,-,TGTGCCAGCAGCTGGGACAACAAAGAGACCCAGTACTTC,CASSWDNKETQYF